These T cell receptor beta chains were read from a single sample in a study of shared clonotypes between healthy human individuals. The repertoire was sequenced with immunoSEQ multiplex PCR; TCRdb's copy has only in-frame clones and lacks some. Of about 1.5 million clones in the sample, around 98% were seen once. The sequencing sample was made of naive CD4+ T cells sorted from blood. These receptors all come from a young man in good health. Both conserved end residues are part of each CDR3. The order of the fields is J gene, clone size, V gene, D gene, CDR3 DNA, CDR3 protein. D genes are given only for firm matches. Some rows have no size entry. The others give once, few or many, or a class for an expanded clone.

TRBJ2-3 - TRBV5-1 - TGCGCCAGCAGCTTTGGAGGGGCAACAGATACGCAGTATTTT CASSFGGATDTQYF
TRBJ1-2 - TRBV13 - TGTGCCAGCAGCTCTCAAGGGTACAGCGGCTACACCTTC CASSSQGYSGYTF
TRBJ1-3 once TRBV9 TRBD1 TGTGCCAGCAGCCCCGGACAGGGGGCTTCTGGAAACACCATATATTTT CASSPGQGASGNTIYF
TRBJ2-1 - TRBV5-1 - TGCGCCAGCAGCTTGGAACTACCATACAATGAGCAGTTCTTC CASSLELPYNEQFF
TRBJ2-3 - TRBV6-5 TRBD1 TGTGCCAGCAGTAAGACAGGGGGTCAAGATACGCAGTATTTT CASSKTGGQDTQYF
TRBJ2-2 - TRBV5-1 - TGCGCCAGCAGCTTAGGACGTACGAACACCGGGGAGCTGTTTTTT CASSLGRTNTGELFF
TRBJ2-1 - TRBV7-2 TRBD2 TGTGCCAGCAGCTCCGGACTAGCGGGAGGACTGGGGGAGCAGTTCTTC CASSSGLAGGLGEQFF
TRBJ2-7 - TRBV7-6 - TGTGCCAGCAGCGCCCGAGAGGGGCCCTACGAGCAGTACTTC CASSAREGPYEQYF
TRBJ2-3 - TRBV5-1 TRBD2 TGCGCCAGCAGCTTGGCCGCGGGAGCGAGAGATACGCAGTATTTT CASSLAAGARDTQYF
TRBJ2-7 once TRBV5-1 TRBD2 TGCGCCAGCAACTTTCACTTTAGCGGGACTGTCTACGAGCAGTACTTC CASNFHFSGTVYEQYF
TRBJ1-2 - TRBV5-6 - TGTGCCAGCAGCTATTCGGGGGTTAACTATGGCTACACCTTC CASSYSGVNYGYTF
TRBJ2-3 - TRBV9 TRBD2 TGTGCCAGCAGCGCTATGACTAGCGGGAGGTGGACAGATACGCAGTATTTT CASSAMTSGRWTDTQYF
TRBJ2-2 - TRBV2 TRBD1 TGTGCCAGCAGTGGGGACAGGGGGCGCGGGGAGCTGTTTTTT CASSGDRGRGELFF
TRBJ1-1 - TRBV7-8 TRBD1 TGTGCCAGCAGAAAAACCAGGGGGTTTGCTGAAGCTTTCTTT CASRKTRGFAEAFF
TRBJ2-2 - TRBV7-9 TRBD2 TGTGCCAGCAGCCCACGGGGACTAGCGGGTACCGGGGAGCTGTTTTTT CASSPRGLAGTGELFF
TRBJ2-7 - TRBV2 - TGTGCCAGCAGTGTCCAGGACTACGAGCAGTACTTC CASSVQDYEQYF
TRBJ2-3 - TRBV18 - TGTGCCAGCTCACCACCGGGACTCGCAGATACGCAGTATTTT CASSPPGLADTQYF
TRBJ2-7 once TRBV10-3 TRBD2 TGTGCCATCAGTGAGTTCGAGACTAGCGGGATTATAGCCTACGAGCAGTACTTC CAISEFETSGIIAYEQYF
TRBJ2-6 - TRBV5-4 - TGTGCCAGCAGCTTGGTTTTCGGGGAAGGGGCCAACGTCCTGACTTTC CASSLVFGEGANVLTF
TRBJ1-5 - TRBV7-2 - TGTGCCAGCAGCTTATACGAGAATCAGCCCCAGCATTTT CASSLYENQPQHF
TRBJ2-1 few TRBV9 - TGTGCCAGCAGCGCCAACAGGGTCGGTGAGCAGTTCTTC CASSANRVGEQFF
TRBJ1-5 - TRBV28 - TGTGCCAGCAGTTTACGAGTCACAGGAGGCTATCAGCCCCAGCATTTT CASSLRVTGGYQPQHF
TRBJ2-1 - TRBV15 TRBD2 TGTGCCACCAGCAGAGACCCAGCGGGAGCCATTTTGCAATGGCAGTTCTTC CATSRDPAGAILQWQFF
TRBJ2-3 - TRBV7-7 TRBD2 TGTGCCAGCAGCCCGCTAGCGGGAGGCACAGATACGCAGTATTTT CASSPLAGGTDTQYF
TRBJ1-1 - TRBV27 TRBD1 TGTGCCAGCTCGGGACAGAAACCTCTAGAAGCTTTCTTT CASSGQKPLEAFF
TRBJ1-5 - TRBV5-1 TRBD1 TGCGCCAGCAGCCCTGGGACAGGTAGCAATCAGCCCCAGCATTTT CASSPGTGSNQPQHF
TRBJ1-2 few TRBV28 - TGTGCCAGCAGTTTAAGAGGCTATGGCTACACCTTC CASSLRGYGYTF
TRBJ2-1 - TRBV9 - TGTGCCAGCAGCCGGGGTAGCAATGAGCAGTTCTTC CASSRGSNEQFF
TRBJ2-1 - TRBV7-9 TRBD1 TGTGCCAGCAGCTTACAGGGACAGGGGTTCCATGAGCAGTTCTTC CASSLQGQGFHEQFF
TRBJ2-7 - TRBV5-1 - TGCGCCAGCAGCCCGAACACCGCCGAGCAGTACTTC CASSPNTAEQYF
TRBJ2-1 - TRBV11-2 - TGTGCCAGCAGCTCTGAAAGGAATGAGCAGTTCTTC CASSSERNEQFF
TRBJ2-2 - TRBV5-1 - TGCGCCAGCAGCTTTGAGAACACCGGGGAGCTGTTTTTT CASSFENTGELFF
TRBJ2-1 - TRBV7-2 - TGTGCCAGCAGCTTAGTCCCCACCTACAATGAGCAGTTCTTC CASSLVPTYNEQFF
TRBJ2-7 - TRBV9 TRBD2 TGTGCCAGCAGCTGGGGACTAGCGGAGACCTACGAGCAGTACTTC CASSWGLAETYEQYF
TRBJ2-3 - TRBV10-2 - TGCGCCAGTGGACGGGGGATTAGTACAGATACGCAGTATTTT CASGRGISTDTQYF
TRBJ2-7 - TRBV6-5 - TGTGCCAGCAGCCGCATGGGGTCCTACGAGCAGTACTTC CASSRMGSYEQYF
TRBJ1-2 - TRBV27 - TGTGCCAGCAGTTTTAGACCCCGTGGCTACACCTTC CASSFRPRGYTF
TRBJ2-1 - TRBV5-1 TRBD2 TGCGCCAGCGGAAATTCGGTTAGCGGGAGATCCTACAATGAGCAGTTCTTC CASGNSVSGRSYNEQFF
TRBJ2-7 - TRBV5-4 - TGTGCCAGCAGCTTGGGGAGGGGCGGAGTACCCTACGAGCAGTACTTC CASSLGRGGVPYEQYF
TRBJ1-1 - TRBV2 - TGTGCCAGCAGCCCTGGGGGGTCGAACACTGAAGCTTTCTTT CASSPGGSNTEAFF
TRBJ2-1 - TRBV5-1 - TGCGCCAGCAGCTTGAACCGAAATGAGCAGTTCTTC CASSLNRNEQFF
TRBJ2-7 - TRBV4-1 - TGCGCCAGCAGCCACAGAACAGATACGAGCTACTACGAGCAGTACTTC CASSHRTDTSYYEQYF
TRBJ1-1 - TRBV7-3 - TGTGCCAGCAGCTTTGGCAGGGAGAATACTGAAGCTTTCTTT CASSFGRENTEAFF
TRBJ2-1 - TRBV27 TRBD2 TGTGCCAGCAGTGAGACTAGCGGGACCCCAAATGAGCAGTTCTTC CASSETSGTPNEQFF
TRBJ2-1 - TRBV29-1 TRBD2 TGCAGCGTTGATAAAGCGGGAGGATCCTACAATGAGCAGTTCTTC CSVDKAGGSYNEQFF
TRBJ1-2 - TRBV11-2 - TGTGCCAGCAGCTTTAGATCCTTTGGTGGCTACACCTTC CASSFRSFGGYTF
TRBJ2-2 - TRBV5-4 TRBD1 TGTGCCAGCAGTATGGACAGGGGAGGAACCGGGGAGCTGTTTTTT CASSMDRGGTGELFF
TRBJ1-1 - TRBV28 TRBD1 TGTGCCAGCAGTCCTACAGGGGCCGCTTTCTTT CASSPTGAAFF
TRBJ2-7 - TRBV9 - TGTGCCAGCAGCGTAGCAGGCTCCCCCTACGAGCAGTACTTC CASSVAGSPYEQYF
TRBJ1-5 - TRBV5-1 - TGCGCCAGCAGCCCGGGAGGGGGCAATCAGCCCCAGCATTTT CASSPGGGNQPQHF